This T cell receptor beta chain was sequenced during a study of T cell changes during pregnancy in multiple sclerosis. This CDR3 region has 13 residues. Looked up from germline, CDR1 is SNHLY and CDR2 is FYNNEI. The junction had 4 bases not matched to a gene; V was cut back by 6 bases and J by 4 bases. The data were produced by immunoSEQ multiplex PCR, yet TCRdb's version contains in-frame clones alone and is incomplete. The sample carries 40,000 to 50,000 clones, roughly 93% recorded once. The sample was CD8+ T cells from peripheral blood mononuclear cells, taken after pregnancy. The chain has TRBV2 and TRBJ1-2, with 8 positions matching TRBD1. The receptor was derived from a female donor with multiple sclerosis, enrolled in a pregnancy study. In DNA, the CDR3 is TGTGCCAGCAGGACAGGGGTTGGCTATGGCTACACCTTC. This translates into CASRTGVGYGYTF.